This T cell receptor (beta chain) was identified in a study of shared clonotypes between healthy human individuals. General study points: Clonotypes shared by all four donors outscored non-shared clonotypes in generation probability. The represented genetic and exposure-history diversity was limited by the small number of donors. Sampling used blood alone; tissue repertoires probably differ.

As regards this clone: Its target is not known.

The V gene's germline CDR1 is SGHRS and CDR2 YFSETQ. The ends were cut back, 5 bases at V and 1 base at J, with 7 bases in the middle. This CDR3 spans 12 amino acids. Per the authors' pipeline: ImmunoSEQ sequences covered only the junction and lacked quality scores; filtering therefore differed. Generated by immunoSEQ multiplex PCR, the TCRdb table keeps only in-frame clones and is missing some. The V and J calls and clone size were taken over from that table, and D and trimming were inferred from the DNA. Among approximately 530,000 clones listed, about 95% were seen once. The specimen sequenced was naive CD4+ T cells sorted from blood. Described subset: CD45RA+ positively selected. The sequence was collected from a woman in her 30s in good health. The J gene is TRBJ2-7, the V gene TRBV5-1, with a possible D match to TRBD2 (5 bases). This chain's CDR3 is CASRGGSYEQYF. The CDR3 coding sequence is TGCGCCAGCAGGGGCGGGTCCTACGAGCAGTACTTC.